These T cell receptor beta chains were read from a single sample in a study of response to subunit inactivated influenza vaccine. One entry per CDR3 protein, called by TCRdb with MiXCR from the RT-PCR reads. Altogether around 300,000 distinct CDR3 sequences are present, roughly 22% being singletons, with the ten largest covering 10%. Sequenced here: PBMCs from blood, sampled less than 22 months after vaccination. The source is a man aged 50 to 75 who received an inactivated influenza vaccine. The CDR3 runs from the conserved cysteine through the conserved F or W. The order of the fields is clone size, V gene, J gene, D gene, CDR3 protein, CDR3 DNA. The D gene is left open where the match is weak. Expanded clones get a size class; other rows say once, few or many, or leave the size out.

many	TRBV20-1	TRBJ1-1	NA	CSARDQVTEAFF	TGCAGTGCTAGAGATCAGGTCACTGAAGCTTTCTTT
few	TRBV19	TRBJ1-1	NA	CASSIAGTTLRDTEAFF	TGTGCCAGTAGTATAGCTGGGACGACACTTAGGGACACTGAAGCTTTCTTT
few	TRBV6-2/TRBV6-3	TRBJ2-3	NA	CASSYLRDTQYF	TGTGCCAGCAGTTACTTGCGGGATACGCAGTATTTT
NA	TRBV27	TRBJ2-3	TRBD1	CASSFVGQGGPDTQYF	TGTGCCAGCAGTTTTGTGGGACAGGGGGGCCCAGATACGCAGTATTTT
NA	TRBV11-2	TRBJ1-2	NA	CASSLPTQGGYGYTF	TGTGCCAGCAGCTTACCGACTCAGGGTGGCTATGGCTACACCTTC
few	TRBV6-2/TRBV6-3	TRBJ1-1	NA	CASSYMLANTEAFF	TGTGCCAGCAGTTACATGCTGGCGAACACTGAAGCTTTCTTT
NA	TRBV19	TRBJ2-5	TRBD2	CASSTGLPQETQYF	TGTGCCAGTAGTACGGGACTACCGCAAGAGACCCAGTACTTC
few	TRBV5-1	TRBJ2-6	NA	CASSSDPAPGANVLTF	TGCGCCAGCAGCTCGGACCCTGCCCCTGGGGCCAACGTCCTGACTTTC
few	TRBV7-8	TRBJ1-5	TRBD1	CASSLSTGQGNQPQHF	TGTGCCAGCAGCTTGTCTACGGGACAGGGGAATCAGCCCCAGCATTTT
many	TRBV28	TRBJ1-1	TRBD1	CASTLVGTGHTEAFF	TGTGCCAGCACTCTCGTGGGGACAGGGCACACTGAAGCTTTCTTT
few	TRBV6-2/TRBV6-3	TRBJ2-1	NA	CASSFGGHWNEQFF	TGTGCCAGCAGTTTCGGGGGCCATTGGAATGAGCAGTTCTTC
NA	TRBV20-1	TRBJ1-5	TRBD1	CSASVPTGGHQPQHF	TGCAGTGCTTCCGTACCAACAGGGGGCCATCAGCCCCAGCATTTT
many	TRBV6-2/TRBV6-3	TRBJ1-1	NA	CASSLSQGEGTEAFF	TGTGCCAGCAGTCTTTCGCAGGGCGAGGGCACTGAAGCTTTCTTT
NA	TRBV6-1	TRBJ2-4	NA	CASRPTALAKNIQYF	TGTGCCAGCCGACCGACAGCTCTAGCCAAAAACATTCAGTACTTC
NA	TRBV6-2/TRBV6-3	TRBJ2-3	NA	CASSTPGLPDTQYF	TGTGCCAGCAGTACCCCGGGGCTCCCAGATACGCAGTATTTT
NA	TRBV4-3	TRBJ1-2	TRBD1	CASSQIGTGVVYGYTF	TGCGCCAGCAGCCAGATCGGGACAGGCGTTGTGTACGGCTACACCTTC
few	TRBV2	TRBJ1-3	TRBD1	CASRGTASSGNTIYF	TGTGCCAGCAGGGGGACAGCGAGCTCTGGAAACACCATATATTTT
NA	TRBV5-1	TRBJ1-1	NA	CASSWVPATEAFF	TGCGCCAGCAGCTGGGTCCCGGCCACTGAAGCTTTCTTT
NA	TRBV12-3/TRBV12-4	TRBJ2-1	TRBD2	CASRSGTSGRNEQFF	TGTGCCAGCAGAAGTGGGACTAGCGGGAGGAATGAGCAGTTCTTC
NA	TRBV19	TRBJ2-1	TRBD1	CASSLTGAYSEQFF	TGTGCCAGTAGTTTAACAGGGGCGTATAGTGAGCAGTTCTTC
many	TRBV12-3/TRBV12-4	TRBJ2-7	TRBD1	CASSDRDRASYEQYF	TGTGCCAGCAGTGACCGGGACAGGGCCTCCTACGAGCAGTACTTC
NA	TRBV6-1	TRBJ2-2	NA	CASSVGGLGTGELFF	TGTGCCAGCAGTGTTGGGGGGCTGGGCACCGGGGAGCTGTTTTTT
NA	TRBV7-9	TRBJ2-7	TRBD1	CASSESNRGEQYF	TGTGCCAGCAGCGAATCGAACAGGGGAGAGCAGTACTTC
NA	TRBV20-1	TRBJ2-7	NA	CSARDLQGTYREQYF	TGCAGTGCTAGAGATTTACAGGGCACTTATCGGGAGCAGTACTTC
many	TRBV7-2	TRBJ2-1	NA	CASSSRQRINEQFF	TGTGCCAGCAGCTCGCGACAGAGGATCAATGAGCAGTTCTTC
NA	TRBV3-1	TRBJ2-7	TRBD2	CASSQQKGLAYEQYF	TGTGCCAGCAGCCAACAAAAGGGACTAGCGTACGAGCAGTACTTC
many	TRBV15	TRBJ1-2	NA	CATSRVGAGYGYTF	TGTGCCACCAGCCGAGTGGGGGCCGGCTATGGCTACACCTTC
NA	TRBV12-3/TRBV12-4	TRBJ2-3	NA	CASTPTKDTQYF	TGTGCCAGCACCCCGACCAAAGATACGCAGTATTTT
NA	TRBV18	TRBJ1-6	NA	CASSPMSDDSPLHF	TGTGCCAGCTCACCAATGTCGGATGATTCACCCCTCCACTTT
few	TRBV28	TRBJ1-6	NA	CASSWGLSNSPLHF	TGTGCCAGCAGTTGGGGACTGAGTAATTCACCCCTCCACTTT
NA	TRBV20-1	TRBJ1-4	NA	CSASWGLRFF	TGCAGTGCTAGTTGGGGTTTAAGATTTTTT
few	TRBV6-5	TRBJ2-3	TRBD1	CASSYDRGRWTDTQYF	TGTGCCAGCAGTTACGACAGGGGGCGGTGGACAGATACGCAGTATTTT
few	TRBV21-1	TRBJ2-1	NA	CASSASNEQFF	TGTGCCAGCAGCGCATCCAATGAGCAGTTCTTC
few	TRBV4-1	TRBJ1-2	TRBD1	CASSQGRTGFYGYTF	TGCGCCAGCAGCCAAGGGCGGACAGGGTTCTATGGCTACACCTTC
many	TRBV7-3	TRBJ2-1	NA	CASSFLNNEQFF	TGTGCCAGCAGCTTCCTTAACAATGAGCAGTTCTTC
NA	TRBV20-1	TRBJ1-2	NA	CSAPSPGGSGYTF	TGCAGTGCCCCCAGCCCGGGAGGGAGTGGCTACACCTTC
NA	TRBV5-1	TRBJ1-4	NA	CASSTGTLGEKLFF	TGCGCCAGCAGCACCGGGACCCTAGGGGAAAAACTGTTTTTT
NA	TRBV20-1	TRBJ2-3	NA	CSAANSAFTDTQYF	TGCAGTGCCGCCAACTCTGCTTTCACAGATACGCAGTATTTT
few	TRBV11-1	TRBJ1-4	TRBD1	CASSSIGRDRLQGEKLFF	TGTGCCAGCAGCTCCATCGGCCGGGACAGACTTCAGGGAGAAAAACTGTTTTTT
NA	TRBV29-1	TRBJ2-1	NA	CSVEVEYNEQFF	TGCAGCGTTGAGGTGGAATACAATGAGCAGTTCTTC
many	TRBV15	TRBJ1-2	TRBD1	CATSPRGDSFYGYTF	TGTGCCACCAGCCCACGCGGGGACAGCTTCTATGGCTACACCTTC
many	TRBV21-1	TRBJ1-4	NA	CASSKGRKGVDEKLFF	TGTGCCAGCAGCAAAGGGAGGAAAGGGGTTGATGAAAAACTGTTTTTT
few	TRBV4-3	TRBJ2-7	TRBD1	CASSRNRDRSYEQYF	TGCGCCAGCAGCCGCAACCGGGACAGAAGCTACGAGCAGTACTTC
many	TRBV6-1	TRBJ1-4	NA	CARPRVWQGPIINEKLFF	TGTGCCAGACCTAGGGTGTGGCAGGGCCCGATCATTAATGAAAAACTGTTTTTT
few	TRBV7-9	TRBJ2-5	NA	CASSYTPGWTQETQYF	TGTGCCAGCAGCTACACCCCGGGGTGGACGCAAGAGACCCAGTACTTC
NA	TRBV7-6	TRBJ2-7	NA	CASSLGQQGPYEQYF	TGTGCCAGCAGCCTTGGACAGCAAGGCCCCTACGAGCAGTACTTC
NA	TRBV12-3/TRBV12-4	TRBJ1-5	NA	CASSLGGTDNQPQHF	TGTGCCAGCAGTTTAGGGGGGACGGATAATCAGCCCCAGCATTTT
NA	TRBV25-1	TRBJ1-2	NA	CASSDGRYYGYTF	TGTGCCAGCAGTGACGGACGGTACTATGGCTACACCTTC
NA	TRBV11-2	TRBJ2-4	NA	CASSLAGTKNIQYF	TGTGCCAGCAGCTTAGCGGGTACCAAAAACATTCAGTACTTC
NA	TRBV13	TRBJ2-7	NA	CASSLGRRSFLVQYF	TGTGCCAGCAGCTTGGGGCGTCGGTCGTTCCTAGTGCAGTACTTC
few	TRBV6-5	TRBJ2-3	TRBD2	CASSYSTGSGGSLDTQYF	TGTGCCAGCAGTTACTCGACTGGAAGCGGGGGTTCTTTGGATACGCAGTATTTT
NA	TRBV14	TRBJ2-7	TRBD1	CASSPSGQGLYEQYF	TGTGCCAGCAGCCCATCGGGACAGGGCCTCTACGAGCAGTACTTC